The rows below give T cell receptor beta chains drawn from one sample of a study of blood T cells in healthy people across ages. TCRdb processed the 5' RACE reads anew with MiXCR; each CDR3 protein has one entry. The sample yields about 1.8 million distinct CDR3 sequences, about 50% seen once. Material for sequencing was blood. The receptors derive from a woman aged 40 to 55 in good health. CDR3s include the opening cysteine and the closing phenylalanine or tryptophan. D genes are given only for firm matches. Rows may omit the clone size; those that give it use once, few, many or a size class.

.,TRBJ1-2,.,TRBV29-1,TGCAGCGTTGCGGACGGACCCTATGGCTACACCTTC,CSVADGPYGYTF
TRBD1,TRBJ1-4,.,TRBV20-1,TGCAGTGCTCGAACCGGGACAGGGGATAAAAAACTGTTTTTT,CSARTGTGDKKLFF
TRBD1,TRBJ2-3,.,TRBV3-1,TGTGCCAGCAGCCAATACAGGGGGCGCGGGACAGATACGCAGTATTTT,CASSQYRGRGTDTQYF
.,TRBJ2-2,once,TRBV7-9,TGTGCCTGTGGAGGCGCGGGGGAGCTGTTTTTT,CACGGAGELFF
TRBD2,TRBJ2-5,once,TRBV6-5,TGTGCCAGCAGTTTCTGGGGGGAGGGGCAAGAGACCCAGTACTTC,CASSFWGEGQETQYF
.,TRBJ2-1,few,TRBV25-1,TGTGCCAGCAGTCAAGATCAGGCGGGCTCCTTTTACAATGAGCAGTTCTTC,CASSQDQAGSFYNEQFF
TRBD2,TRBJ2-1,few,TRBV27,TGTGCCAGCACACCCGGGAGGGGCCCCTATAATGAGCAGTTCTTC,CASTPGRGPYNEQFF
.,TRBJ2-4,.,TRBV5-6,TGTGCCAGCAGCTTTGGTTCCGAGGTAAACATTCAGTACTTC,CASSFGSEVNIQYF
.,TRBJ2-7,few,TRBV10-2,TGCGCCACTAGGGGCGGACTCTCCTACGAGCAGTACTTC,CATRGGLSYEQYF
TRBD2,TRBJ2-3,.,TRBV28,TGTGCCAGCAGTTTAGAACCGGGACTAGCGGTAACAGATACGCAGTATTTT,CASSLEPGLAVTDTQYF
TRBD1,TRBJ1-2,once,TRBV4-1,TGCGCCAGCAGCCAAGAGGGACAGCCAAACTATGGCTACACCTTC,CASSQEGQPNYGYTF
TRBD1,TRBJ2-7,.,TRBV28,TGTGCCAGCAGTTCCATCTCGGGACAGGTTACATACGAGCAGTACTTC,CASSSISGQVTYEQYF
.,TRBJ2-6,few,TRBV7-2,TGTGCCAGCAGCTTAGATTCAGAAACTTACTCTGGGGCCAACGTCCTGACTTTC,CASSLDSETYSGANVLTF
.,TRBJ2-5,.,TRBV9,TGTGCCAGCAGCGCTACACAGGGTTCTCAAGGAGAGACCCAGTACTTC,CASSATQGSQGETQYF
TRBD1,TRBJ2-7,.,TRBV7-2,TGTGCCAGCAGCTCGTATCAGGGGGCATGGGACGAGCAGTACTTC,CASSSYQGAWDEQYF